These 4 T cell receptor beta chains originate from one sample sequenced in a study of cytomegalovirus exposure and HLA in healthy donors. Use of 60 Vbeta and 13 Jbeta primers characterized the PCR. Sequencing used immunoSEQ multiplex PCR; TCRdb keeps in-frame clones, though not all of them. Of 100,000 to 150,000 clones listed, around 74% were seen once; the top ten hold over 25%. The sample was PBMCs. These receptors all come from a man between 60 and 75 years old in good health and CMV-seropositive.

CDR3 region: CASSRNRGSYEQYF. The CDR3 nucleotides read TGTGCCAGCAGCCGGAACAGGGGGTCCTACGAGCAGTACTTC. The chain carries TRBV11-2 and TRBJ2-5; TRBD1 matches at 8 bases. TRBJ2-7 explains the end of the DNA better; the J call may be wrong. CDR3 length equals 14 residues. Germline-derived CDR1 and CDR2 are SGHAT and FQNNGV.

The chain employs TRBV6-1 and TRBJ2-7, with D uncertain. The germline V gene encodes CDR1 MNHNS and CDR2 SASEGT. The CDR3 consists of 13 residues. Trimming stripped 4 bases from V and 4 bases from J, with 11 bases between. CDR3 DNA sequence: TGTGCCAGCAGTGCCCGACTGGGTTACGAGCAGTACTTC. This translates into CASSARLGYEQYF.

The V and J genes are TRBV9 and TRBJ1-2, with TRBD1 as a possible D gene (5 bases). Germline V CDR1 and CDR2: SGDLS, YYNGEE. This CDR3 contains 13 residues. The germline V and J ends were trimmed by 6 bases and 0 bases, with 9 bases remaining between them. CDR3 amino acids: CASTTTANYGYTF. In DNA form, the CDR3 reads TGTGCCAGCACCACGACAGCTAACTATGGCTACACCTTC.

The J gene is TRBJ2-2, the V gene TRBV18, with 11 bases identical to TRBD1. The CDR3 sequence is 16 residues long. Trimming took 3 bases from V and 6 from J; bases not matched to a gene: 6. In germline, CDR1 is KGHSH, CDR2 LQKENI. CDR3 in amino acids: CASSPGQGARAGELFF. In nucleotides, the CDR3 is TGTGCCAGCTCACCCGGACAGGGGGCCCGAGCCGGGGAGCTGTTTTTT.